These 19 T cell receptor beta chains came from one sample sequenced in a study of blood T cell repertoires in COVID-19. Produced via immunoSEQ multiplex PCR; TCRdb's table is partial and in-frame only. The sample shows around 64,000 clones, around three quarters of them seen only once. The sequenced sample consisted of peripheral blood. These receptors originate from a man in his 60s with acute or convalescent COVID-19.

The rearrangement uses TRBV3-1 (or the pseudogene TRBV3-2) and TRBJ2-1; 7 nucleotides agree with TRBD1. CDR1 is LGHDT and CDR2 is YNNKEL in the germline V gene (reference sequence). Trimming took 3 bases from V and 3 from J; bases not matched to a gene: 11. CDR3 length: 17 amino acids. The DNA of the CDR3 is TGTGCCAGCAGCCACCTCTCCGGGACAGTAAACTACAATGAGCAGTTCTTC. Translating gives CASSHLSGTVNYNEQFF.

V usage is TRBV12-2 and J usage is TRBJ1-5; TRBD1, the D gene given by the table, was not confirmed from the DNA. TRBV12-2 is designated a pseudogene. The CDR3 runs 18 residues. CDR3 sequence (DNA): TGTGCAAGTCGCTTAGGGGGTGGGGCTTCTAATAGCAATCAGCCCCAGCATTTT. It yields the protein CASRLGGGASNSNQPQHF.

This clone came up a few times. The CDR3 nucleotides read TGTGCCAGCAGCCCGGGACAGTATGGCTACACCTTC. Protein: CASSPGQYGYTF. V usage is TRBV7-9 and J usage is TRBJ1-2; 7 positions match TRBD1. The CDR3 extends over 12 amino acids. Unmatched junction bases numbered 2, after V lost 5 bases and J lost 5 bases. Looked up from germline, CDR1 is SEHNR and CDR2 is FQNEAQ (reference sequence).

The rearrangement uses TRBV28 and TRBJ1-1, with D perhaps matching TRBD1 (6 bases). CDR3 length: 13 residues. Trimming stripped 6 bases from V and 7 bases from J, with 15 bases between. Germline assignment: CDR1 MDHEN and CDR2 SYDVKM. Here the CDR3 reads CASRPQGQGEAFF. The CDR3 DNA reads as TGTGCCAGCAGGCCTCAGGGGCAAGGTGAAGCTTTCTTT.

The chain is built from TRBV7-6 and TRBJ1-1; TRBD1 agrees at 7 bases. Germline CDR1 reads SGHVS; CDR2 reads FNYEAQ. This CDR3 comprises 14 residues. V was pared by 4 bases and J by 4 bases, with 6 bases of the junction left unmatched. CDR3 nucleotides: TGTGCCAGCAGCTCTGGGCCAGGGGGCACTGAAGCTTTCTTT. It translates to CASSSGPGGTEAFF.

The chain is built from TRBV30 and TRBJ2-7; 7 bases are a match to TRBD2. Unmatched junction bases numbered 9, after V lost 1 base and J lost 6 bases. The CDR3 is 14 residues long. CDR1 and CDR2 (germline): GTSNPN, SVGIG (reference sequence). For the CDR3, the DNA is TGTGCCTGGAGTGCCTGGGGAGGGTGGGGCGAGCAGTACTTC. Encoded protein: CAWSAWGGWGEQYF.

The chain has TRBV30 and TRBJ1-5; 9 bases agree with TRBD1. CDR1 GTSNPN and CDR2 SVGIG come from the germline V gene (reference sequence). The CDR3 contains 14 residues. Germline trimming cut 1 base from V and 5 bases from J; bases unmatched to any gene: 3. CDR3 DNA: TGTGCCTGGAGTGCAGGACAGGGGTATCAGCCCCAGCATTTT. Translating gives CAWSAGQGYQPQHF.

The rearrangement joins TRBV28 to TRBJ1-2, with D perhaps matching TRBD1 (6 bases). The CDR3 covers 16 residues. With 2 bases removed from V and 3 bases from J, the gap between germline ends came to 16 bases. CDR1 is MDHEN and CDR2 is SYDVKM in the germline V gene. The CDR3 DNA reads as TGTGCCAGCAGTTTACAGGGGCAGGGGACATACTATGGCTACACCTTC. Translation gives CASSLQGQGTYYGYTF.

This clone was seen a handful of times. V is TRBV28 and J is TRBJ2-2, with D possibly TRBD2 on 5 matching bases. V was trimmed by 6 bases and J by 5 bases, leaving 10 bases between them. This CDR3 has 13 amino acids. Per the germline V gene, CDR1 is MDHEN and CDR2 is SYDVKM. CDR3 region: CASRPGLTGELFF. The CDR3 coding sequence is TGTGCCAGCAGACCCGGACTGACCGGGGAGCTGTTTTTT.

This clone turned up a few times. The genes are TRBV7-8 and TRBJ2-3; the match to TRBD2 covers 7 bases. The ends lost 3 bases at V and 0 bases at J; junction bases unmatched: 3. The CDR3 consists of 15 residues. Germline CDR1 and CDR2: SGHVS and FQNEAQ. The CDR3 DNA sequence: TGTGCCAGCAGCTTTAGCGGGCACAGCACAGATACGCAGTATTTT. It specifies CASSFSGHSTDTQYF.

The chain couples TRBV12-5 to TRBJ2-2; no reliable D call. The length of the CDR3 is 12 residues. CDR1 LGHNT and CDR2 FRNRAP come from the germline V gene. V lost 6 bases, J lost 3 bases, and 5 bases lay in between. CDR3 sequence reads: CASGRDTGELFF. Here the CDR3 DNA reads TGTGCTAGTGGCCGGGACACCGGGGAGCTGTTTTTT.

This clone was detected once. The CDR3 nucleotides are TGCGCCAGCAGCTTGGAGGGACAGGGGGTCCTGCGCAATTCACCCCTCCACTTT. Translating gives CASSLEGQGVLRNSPLHF. The chain carries TRBV5-1 and TRBJ1-6; 11 bases are shared with TRBD1. CDR3 size: 18 residues. The J segment lost 7 bases and the V segment lost 0 bases, leaving 9 bases of the junction unmatched. Germline values: CDR1 SGHRS, CDR2 YFSETQ.

The V call is TRBV14, the J call TRBJ1-2; 10 bases fit TRBD1. Losses at the gene ends were 4 bases for V and 4 bases for J; bases not matched to a gene: 6. The germline gives CDR1 SGHDN, CDR2 FVKESK. The CDR3 covers 15 residues. The CDR3 DNA reads as TGTGCCAGCAGCCGTTCGACAGGGGGCTCCTATGGCTACACCTTC. Amino acid sequence: CASSRSTGGSYGYTF.

The chain is built from TRBV11-1 and TRBJ2-3, with 12 bases identical to TRBD2. The CDR3 covers 19 residues. V shed 0 bases and J 3 bases; nucleotides not matched to a gene: 10. CDR1 and CDR2 (germline): SGHAT, FQDESV (reference sequence). Here the CDR3 reads CASSLALRGLAGLTDTQYF. In nucleotides, the CDR3 is TGTGCCAGCAGCTTAGCCCTCAGAGGACTAGCGGGATTAACAGATACGCAGTATTTT.

This chain connects TRBV4-2 to TRBJ2-3; 9 bases line up with TRBD2. V shed 0 bases and J 3 bases; nucleotides not matched to a gene: 1. This CDR3 spans 15 amino acids. Germline V gene data show CDR1 as LGHNA and CDR2 as YNFKEQ. CDR3 nucleotide sequence: TGTGCCAGCAGCCAAGAGACTAGCGGTACAGATACGCAGTATTTT. Protein product: CASSQETSGTDTQYF.

The chain carries TRBV6-5 and TRBJ1-4, with D unclear. This CDR3 contains 14 residues. Germline CDR1 reads MNHEY; CDR2 reads SVGAGI. Trimming stripped 0 bases from V and 8 bases from J, with 10 bases between. The CDR3 sequence: CASSYSGVGEKLFF. The CDR3 coding sequence is TGTGCCAGCAGTTACTCCGGGGTTGGAGAAAAACTGTTTTTT.

This chain uses TRBV5-1 with TRBJ1-5, with 8 bases aligning to TRBD1. Trimming at V came to 0 bases and at J to 2 bases, leaving 7 bases not matched to a gene. Germline-derived CDR1 and CDR2 are SGHRS and YFSETQ. The CDR3 consists of 17 residues. The CDR3 DNA is TGCGCCAGCAGCTTGGACCCCGGGACAGGTGGCAATCAGCCCCAGCATTTT. Residues: CASSLDPGTGGNQPQHF.

The gene calls are TRBV27 and TRBJ2-2; unclear D gene. Germline values: CDR1 MNHEY, CDR2 SMNVEV (reference sequence). The CDR3 has 14 amino acids. Deletions cut 6 bases from V and 5 bases from J, with 13 bases between. CDR3 protein: CASRLVIETGELFF. CDR3 nucleotide sequence: TGTGCCAGCAGACTCGTGATAGAAACCGGGGAGCTGTTTTTT.

This chain uses TRBV29-1 with TRBJ2-1; a possible D gene is TRBD2 (5 bases). Germline V gene data show CDR1 as SQVTM and CDR2 as ANQGSEA. This CDR3 spans 13 amino acids. V was pared by 5 bases and J by 5 bases, with 13 bases between. The CDR3 region has the DNA TGCAGCGTTTCGGGGTTCACTCACAATGAGCAGTTCTTC. Translated, it gives CSVSGFTHNEQFF.